These 29 T cell receptor beta chains originate from one sample sequenced in a study of long-term antiretroviral therapy in people with HIV (dated by TCRdb to the early 2020s). Sequencing of the TRB variable region was done with the immunoSEQ hsTCRB v3.0 assay at survey level resolution. Drawn from immuneACCESS, this table holds only the in-frame rearrangements with V and J called that TCRdb kept. Clones are partly lost; checked studies trace under half to an unresolved V gene and leave the rest unexplained. The table for this sample lists about 18,000 clones; 90% to 95% of them were counted only once. 9.5% to 10% of the sample is held by the ten biggest clonotypes. The sequencing used unsorted PBMCs, collected 3 years after starting antiretroviral therapy. These receptors originate from a man over 45 with HIV.

This clone occurred once. The chain joins TRBV27 to TRBJ1-6; TRBD1 matches 8 bases. The CDR3 totals 17 residues. J lost 7 bases, V lost 5 bases, and 13 bases had no gene match. Germline CDR1 is MNHEY and CDR2 is SMNVEV (reference sequence). CDR3 protein: CASSPYGRGQGNSPLHF. As DNA, the CDR3 is TGTGCCAGCAGTCCCTACGGTCGAGGACAGGGCAATTCACCCCTCCACTTT.

The chain carries TRBV5-4 and TRBJ2-1; possibly TRBD1 for D (6 bases). Germline lookup yields CDR1 SGHNT and CDR2 YYREEE (reference sequence). V was pared by 1 base and J by 8 bases, with 16 bases between. This CDR3 spans 15 amino acids. CDR3 amino acids: CASSLSAGAVHEQFF. In DNA, the CDR3 is TGTGCCAGCAGCTTGTCAGCAGGGGCAGTACATGAGCAGTTCTTC.

This sequence joins TRBV2 and TRBJ2-2, with unresolved D. The CDR3 contains 15 residues. V shed 4 bases and J shed 1 base, with 10 bases lying between them. Per germline, CDR1 SNHLY and CDR2 FYNNEI. CDR3 bases: TGTGCCAGCAGTGGGGCCGGAATGAACACCGGGGAGCTGTTTTTT. As protein: CASSGAGMNTGELFF.

The chain is built from TRBV28 and TRBJ1-6; 8 bases agree with TRBD1. V lost 5 bases, J lost 9 bases, and 9 bases stayed unmatched. This CDR3 region has 15 residues. Germline assignment: CDR1 MDHEN and CDR2 SYDVKM. CDR3 sequence reads: CASSGRTGRISPLHF. CDR3 sequence (DNA): TGTGCCAGCAGTGGGAGGACAGGGAGGATTTCACCCCTCCACTTT.

The chain employs TRBV19 and TRBJ2-1, with 7 nucleotides matching TRBD2. V dropped 7 bases and J dropped 12; count of bases not matched to a gene: 12. Germline CDR1 is LNHDA and CDR2 is SQIVND (reference sequence). This CDR3 comprises 13 residues. The chain's CDR3 is CASKVRGAGRQFF. DNA of the CDR3: TGTGCCAGTAAAGTCCGGGGAGCGGGGAGGCAGTTCTTC.

The table lists this clone with a count of one. V is TRBV28 and J is TRBJ2-2, with 7 nucleotides matching TRBD2. V trimming: 3 bases; J trimming: 6 bases; junction bases outside the gene matches: 7. The length of the CDR3 is 15 residues. Germline CDR1 reads MDHEN; CDR2 reads SYDVKM. The CDR3 loop is CASSLVGGSAGELFF. The CDR3 nucleotides are TGTGCCAGCAGTTTGGTGGGGGGGTCGGCCGGGGAGCTGTTTTTT.

The rearrangement joins TRBV5-1 to TRBJ2-3; D gene unclear. The V end was cut by 2 bases, the J end by 2 bases, with 9 bases between. The germline V gene has CDR1 SGHRS and CDR2 YFSETQ. CDR3 length: 14 amino acids. CDR3 DNA: TGCGCCAGCAGCTTTGCCCTCACCACAGATACGCAGTATTTT. Its translation: CASSFALTTDTQYF.

V gene TRBV4-3 combines with J gene TRBJ2-7; D gene unclear. Germline values: CDR1 LGHNA, CDR2 YSLEER. The CDR3 consists of 15 residues. V was trimmed by 2 bases and J by 0 bases, leaving 11 bases between them. The CDR3 here is CASSQRAESSYEQYF. As DNA, the CDR3 is TGCGCCAGCAGCCAAAGGGCAGAAAGCTCCTACGAGCAGTACTTC.

To note about this clone: The sample holds other DNA sequences that translate to the same CDR3. The genes are TRBV29-1 and TRBJ1-2; D remains ambiguous. Germline values: CDR1 SQVTM, CDR2 ANQGSEA. This CDR3 contains 12 residues. Trimming removed 5 bases from V and 1 base from J, with 8 bases in between. The CDR3 spells CSVQDNNYGYTF. In DNA form, the CDR3 reads TGCAGCGTTCAGGATAATAACTATGGCTACACCTTC.

J is TRBJ2-2 and V is TRBV7-3; 16 bases align to TRBD2. Germline-derived CDR1 and CDR2 are SGHTA and FQGTGA. J was trimmed by 4 bases and V by 5 bases; bases with no gene match: 4. The CDR3 contains 17 residues. Here the CDR3 reads CASSRGTSGGATGELFF. CDR3 DNA sequence: TGTGCCAGCAGCCGAGGGACTAGCGGGGGGGCCACCGGGGAGCTGTTTTTT.

This rearrangement joins TRBV7-6 to TRBJ2-7, with 8 nucleotides matching TRBD1. V dropped 0 bases and J dropped 5; count of bases not matched to a gene: 6. CDR3 length: 15 residues. The germline V gene encodes CDR1 SGHVS and CDR2 FNYEAQ. The CDR3 nucleotides read TGTGCCAGCAGCTTAGCCCAGGGGGCGCCTAACGAGCAGTACTTC. Residues: CASSLAQGAPNEQYF.

This chain connects TRBV7-9 to TRBJ1-5, with TRBD1 matching over 8 bases. Germline values: CDR1 SEHNR, CDR2 FQNEAQ (reference sequence). This CDR3 region has 12 residues. V trimming: 5 bases; J trimming: 6 bases; junction bases outside the gene matches: 0. Here the CDR3 reads CASSQGAQPQHF. The CDR3 DNA reads as TGTGCCAGCAGCCAGGGGGCTCAGCCCCAGCATTTT.

There are a few counts of this clone. This chain joins TRBV6-1 and TRBJ2-7; the match to TRBD1 covers 8 bases. Germline loops: CDR1 MNHNS, CDR2 SASEGT. The CDR3 has 14 amino acids. V was pared by 1 base and J by 3 bases, with 2 bases of the junction left unmatched. The CDR3: CASSEGQGNYEQYF. In nucleotides, the CDR3 is TGTGCCAGCAGTGAAGGACAGGGGAACTACGAGCAGTACTTC.

This chain links TRBV27 with TRBJ1-6; 7 bases map to TRBD1. Looked up from germline, CDR1 is MNHEY and CDR2 is SMNVEV (reference sequence). The trim removed 6 bases at V and 7 bases at J, leaving 12 bases unmatched. This CDR3 spans 16 amino acids. The CDR3 sequence is CASSRTPGQANSPLHF. CDR3 coding DNA: TGTGCCAGCAGCCGCACCCCAGGACAGGCCAATTCACCCCTCCACTTT.

The chain has TRBV4-1 and TRBJ2-7, with unresolved D. The V and J ends lost 0 bases and 3 bases respectively, with 9 bases between them. The CDR3 has 14 amino acids. Germline V lookup: CDR1 MGHRA, CDR2 YSYEKL. CDR3 sequence reads: CASSQERQLYEQYF. The CDR3 bases are TGCGCCAGCAGCCAAGAACGGCAGCTCTACGAGCAGTACTTC.

This clone was detected a few times. The chain links TRBV19 to TRBJ2-7; D remains unclear. Trimming shortened V by 5 bases and J by 4 bases, and 12 bases separated the two germline ends. CDR1 and CDR2 from the germline V gene are LNHDA and SQIVND (reference sequence). The CDR3 runs to 13 residues. The CDR3 DNA sequence: TGTGCCAGTAGTCCTGGGATTCTTTACGAGCAGTACTTC. Encoded protein: CASSPGILYEQYF.

This chain connects TRBV30 to TRBJ2-3, with D perhaps TRBD2 (7 bases). V dropped 2 bases and J dropped 7 bases, with 19 bases sitting between them. This CDR3 has 15 residues. CDR1 and CDR2 from the germline V gene are GTSNPN and SVGIG (reference sequence). The CDR3 sequence: CAWSRRGGPTNTQYF. In DNA, the CDR3 is TGTGCCTGGAGTCGAAGGGGGGGGCCGACGAATACGCAGTATTTT.

The CDR3 sequence is CASSEVVRTSGANTETQYF. CDR3 nucleotides: TGCGCCAGCAGTGAAGTAGTAAGGACTAGCGGAGCCAATACTGAGACGCAGTATTTT. The rearrangement links TRBV10-2 to TRBJ2-3, with 10 bases lining up with TRBD2. Germline lookup yields CDR1 WSHSY and CDR2 SAAADI. The CDR3 has 19 amino acids. The trim removed 3 bases at V and 9 bases at J, leaving 21 bases unmatched.

The chain carries TRBV27 and TRBJ1-5; weak D call: TRBD1 (6 bases). V gave up 6 bases and J gave up 5 bases, with 14 bases separating them. Looked up from germline, CDR1 is MNHEY and CDR2 is SMNVEV (reference sequence). This CDR3 has 14 residues. This CDR3 is CASSPAGAYQPQHF. The DNA for the CDR3 is TGTGCCAGCAGCCCTGCGGGGGCGTATCAGCCCCAGCATTTT.

The chain carries TRBV4-1 and TRBJ2-7, with 8 bases identical to TRBD2. Per germline, CDR1 MGHRA and CDR2 YSYEKL. The CDR3 runs 15 residues. V gave up 0 bases and J gave up 1 base; unmatched junction bases: 2. The CDR3 here is CASSQETSESYEQYF. The CDR3 DNA sequence: TGCGCCAGCAGCCAAGAGACTAGCGAATCCTACGAGCAGTACTTC.

This clone appeared a single time. The chain carries TRBV27 and TRBJ2-1; D call uncertain. The CDR3 consists of 14 residues. Germline values: CDR1 MNHEY, CDR2 SMNVEV (reference sequence). Trimming removed 2 bases from V and 3 bases from J, with 8 bases in between. Here the CDR3 reads CASSLGAGYNEQFF. DNA of the CDR3: TGTGCCAGCAGTTTAGGTGCTGGCTACAATGAGCAGTTCTTC.

This clone was detected once. CDR3 sequence reads: CASRAGVQTGELFF. CDR3 in DNA: TGTGCCAGCAGAGCGGGGGTGCAGACCGGGGAGCTGTTTTTT. The chain has TRBV28 and TRBJ2-2, with 8 bases fitting TRBD2. CDR3 length: 14 amino acids. V shed 6 bases, J shed 5 bases, and the junction held 5 bases outside the gene matches. Looked up from germline, CDR1 is MDHEN and CDR2 is SYDVKM.

V is TRBV4-1 and J is TRBJ2-7; a weak D match, TRBD1 (6 bases). The CDR3 covers 15 residues. Trimming removed 2 bases at V and 0 bases at J, with 11 bases between. CDR1 is MGHRA and CDR2 is YSYEKL in the germline V gene. In DNA, the CDR3 is TGCGCCAGCAGCCAACAGGGGTCATCCTCCTACGAGCAGTACTTC. The encoded protein is CASSQQGSSSYEQYF.

This chain uses TRBV10-2 with TRBJ2-3, with 13 bases that match TRBD2. The CDR3 extends over 16 amino acids. The V gene's germline CDR1 is WSHSY and CDR2 SAAADI. V was clipped by 6 bases and J by 1 base; unmatched bases: 4. CDR3 bases: TGCGCCAGCAGCCCAGGACTAGCGGGGGGCACAGATACGCAGTATTTT. Translating gives CASSPGLAGGTDTQYF.

This chain uses TRBV5-1 with TRBJ2-3, with TRBD2 as a possible D gene (5 bases). With 0 bases removed from V and 6 bases from J, the gap between germline ends came to 11 bases. Per germline, CDR1 SGHRS and CDR2 YFSETQ. CDR3 length equals 14 residues. CDR3 sequence reads: CASSLVDFSDTQYF. Here the CDR3 DNA reads TGCGCCAGCAGCTTGGTGGACTTCTCCGATACGCAGTATTTT.

The rearrangement joins TRBV1 to TRBJ1-4; TRBD1, the table's D call, was not compared with the DNA. TRBV1 is an annotated pseudogene. The length of the CDR3 is 17 residues. CDR3 region: CTSSQDQGAATNEKLFF. The CDR3 DNA sequence: TGCACCAGCAGCCAAGATCAAGGGGCCGCAACTAATGAAAAACTGTTTTTT.

The gene calls are TRBV2 and TRBJ1-4; 7 bases fit TRBD1. Germline CDR1 reads SNHLY; CDR2 reads FYNNEI. CDR3 length: 14 amino acids. V was pared by 6 bases and J by 7 bases, with 8 bases of the junction left unmatched. The DNA for the CDR3 is TGTGCCAGCAGGGCGACAGGGAAGAGTGAAAAACTGTTTTTT. Its translation: CASRATGKSEKLFF.

This clone occurred a few times. The chain employs TRBV7-9 and TRBJ2-1, with TRBD2 identical over 11 bases. The germline CDR1 and CDR2 sequences are SEHNR and FQNEAQ (reference sequence). Trimming at V came to 5 bases and at J to 7 bases, leaving 10 bases not matched to a gene. The CDR3 has 16 amino acids. CDR3 amino acids: CASSPTSGGEKNEQFF. CDR3 bases: TGTGCCAGCAGCCCTACTAGCGGGGGAGAAAAAAATGAGCAGTTCTTC.

This clone has a single count. V and J are TRBV7-9 and TRBJ1-4; D may be TRBD1 (6 bases). The CDR3 has 15 amino acids. V lost 5 bases, J lost 0 bases, and 10 bases lay in between. CDR1 and CDR2 (germline): SEHNR, FQNEAQ (reference sequence). The CDR3 region is CASSATGTTNEKLFF. The CDR3 DNA sequence: TGTGCCAGCAGCGCCACAGGGACAACTAATGAAAAACTGTTTTTT.